This record looks at one TCR beta chain sequence and its context. TCRdb's table, derived via immunoSEQ multiplex PCR, lists solely in-frame clones and lacks some. This table has more than 300,000 clones, more than 75% appearing once. This CDR3 contains 15 residues. Per the germline V gene, CDR1 is MNHNY and CDR2 is SVGAGI (reference sequence). V was trimmed by 5 bases and J by 0 bases, leaving 13 bases between them. This record belongs to a study of blood T cell repertoires in COVID-19. Across the whole study: The United States, Italy and Spain provided the acute and convalescent COVID-19 samples.

The TCR comes from a woman between 25 and 40 years old with COVID-19, enrolled during active disease. The rearrangement links TRBV6-6 to TRBJ1-2; D perhaps matches TRBD1 (5 bases). The material sequenced was peripheral blood. CDR3 residues: CASSARGLPNYGYTF. The CDR3 region has the DNA TGTGCCAGCAGTGCTAGGGGTCTTCCTAACTATGGCTACACCTTC.